The clone carrying this T cell receptor beta chain was detected ten times or more. The antigen is unknown. Germline CDR1 is DFQATT and CDR2 is SNEGSKA (reference sequence). V lost 2 bases to trimming and J lost 7 bases; unmatched junction nucleotides: 5. The CDR3 sequence is 15 residues long. Specified time point: patch test 3, about 24 weeks after DPC sensitization. Treatment of the sample: therapeutic diphenylcyclopropenone sensitization with weekly scalp DPC. Those who donated were patients with alopecia, 18 to 70 years of age, and suitable for DPC. The sample comes from a study of human T cells and chemical hapten exposure. As for the study in general: TCR yields differed between samples (mainly from small differences in pooled library volume). Notes on the study in general: The donors suffered from alopecia, so their immune response may not match that of healthy people.

TCRdb reanalysed the RACE reads using MiXCR and keeps one entry per CDR3 protein. In the table there are 70,000 or so distinct CDR3 sequences, 11% of which are singletons. The chain is built from TRBV20-1 and TRBJ2-2, with 12 positions matching TRBD2. Sample: whole blood, taken in connection with sensitization to the hapten diphenylcyclopropenone (DPC). The clonotype was recovered from a woman between 50 and 59 years old with alopecia areata. Some clones in this sample may be carry-over from other donors' samples. The CDR3 sequence is CSARNLAGGDGELFF. The CDR3 DNA follows: TGCAGTGCTAGAAACCTAGCGGGAGGGGACGGGGAGCTGTTTTTT.